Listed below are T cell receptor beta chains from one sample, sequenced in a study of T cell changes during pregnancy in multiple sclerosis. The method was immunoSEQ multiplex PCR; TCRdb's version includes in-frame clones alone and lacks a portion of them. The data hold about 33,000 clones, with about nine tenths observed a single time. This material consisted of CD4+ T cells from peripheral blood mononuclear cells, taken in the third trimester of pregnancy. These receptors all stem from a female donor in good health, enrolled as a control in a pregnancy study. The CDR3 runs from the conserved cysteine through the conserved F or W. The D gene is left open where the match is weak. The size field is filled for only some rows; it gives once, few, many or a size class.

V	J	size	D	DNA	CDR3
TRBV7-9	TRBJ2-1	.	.	TGTGCCAGCAGCCCTCGAGAAGCCGTTTACAATGAGCAGTTCTTC	CASSPREAVYNEQFF
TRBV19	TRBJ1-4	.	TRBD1	TGTGCCAGTAGGTCGGCAGGGGGAAATGAAAAACTGTTTTTT	CASRSAGGNEKLFF
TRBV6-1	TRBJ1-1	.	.	TGTGCCGCCGGGAACACTGAAGCTTTCTTT	CAAGNTEAFF
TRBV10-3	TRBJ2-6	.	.	TGTGCCATCAGTCAGGGGACCGCCGGGGCCAACGTCCTGACTTTC	CAISQGTAGANVLTF
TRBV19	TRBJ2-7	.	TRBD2	TGCGCCACCCAAAACTACGCCGGGACTAGCGGTTCCTACGAGCAGTACTTC	CATQNYAGTSGSYEQYF
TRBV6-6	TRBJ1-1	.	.	TGTGCCAGCAGCCACGGGACACCGAACACTGAAGCTTTCTTT	CASSHGTPNTEAFF
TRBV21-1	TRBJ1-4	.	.	TGTGCCAGCAGCAAAGGGGAGGTTTGGTGGTCTAATGAAAAACTGTTTTTT	CASSKGEVWWSNEKLFF
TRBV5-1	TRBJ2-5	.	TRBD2	TGCGCCAGCAGCCCGGGACTAGCGGGACAAGAGACCCAGTACTTC	CASSPGLAGQETQYF
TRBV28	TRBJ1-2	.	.	TGTGCCAGCACCCCAACTCCTCACAGGGCCGGCGGCTACACCTTC	CASTPTPHRAGGYTF
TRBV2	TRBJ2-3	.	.	TGTGCCAGCAGTGATGCTAGCCCAGATACGCAGTATTTT	CASSDASPDTQYF
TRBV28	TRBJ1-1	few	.	TGTGCCAGCAGTTTATTGGGGCGGAACACTGAAGCTTTCTTT	CASSLLGRNTEAFF
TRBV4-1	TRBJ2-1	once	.	TGCGCCAGCAGCCAACCGGGAACCCTTTACAATGAGCAGTTCTTC	CASSQPGTLYNEQFF
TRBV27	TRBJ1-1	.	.	TGTGCCAGCAGTTTATCGGGCAGGGCTAACACTGAAGCTTTCTTT	CASSLSGRANTEAFF
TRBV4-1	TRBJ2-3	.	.	TGCGCCAGCAGCCAAGTCGGGGGTCCGAGCACAGATACGCAGTATTTT	CASSQVGGPSTDTQYF
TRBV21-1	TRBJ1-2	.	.	TGTGCCAGCAGCAAAACAGCCCTTAACCCCGTCCCCCGACGTTATGGCTACACCTTC	CASSKTALNPVPRRYGYTF
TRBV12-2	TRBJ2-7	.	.	TGTGCAAGTCGCTTAAGCGCGGGACCCGGCCACTACGAGCAGTACTTC	CASRLSAGPGHYEQYF
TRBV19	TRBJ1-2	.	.	TGTGCCAGTAGTTCACAGGGATGGGGCTACACCTTC	CASSSQGWGYTF
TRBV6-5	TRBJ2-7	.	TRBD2	TGTGCCAGCAGCGGACTAGCGGGCAACGAGCAGTACTTC	CASSGLAGNEQYF
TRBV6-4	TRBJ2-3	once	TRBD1	TGTGCCAGCAGTGACGGGACAGGGGGCGCAGATACGCAGTATTTT	CASSDGTGGADTQYF
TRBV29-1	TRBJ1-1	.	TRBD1	TGCAGCGTTGATGGGGACAGGGGGTGGACTGAAGCTTTCTTT	CSVDGDRGWTEAFF
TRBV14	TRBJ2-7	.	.	TGTGCCAGCAGCCAATCTCCGGGACTGGTCCTCGTGAAGTACTTC	CASSQSPGLVLVKYF
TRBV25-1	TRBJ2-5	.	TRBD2	TGTGCCAGCAGGATGTCTAGCGGGGGAACCGAGACCCAGTACTTC	CASRMSSGGTETQYF
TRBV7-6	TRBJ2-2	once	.	TGTGCCAGCAGCCCCTTGTCGACGGGATCCGGGGAGCTGTTTTTT	CASSPLSTGSGELFF
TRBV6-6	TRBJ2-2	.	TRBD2	TGTGCCACCGAGCGGGGGGGAAGAACCGGGGAGCTGTTTTTT	CATERGGRTGELFF
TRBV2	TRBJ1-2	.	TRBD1	TGTGCCAGCAGAGTTGGACAGGGAGAAAGCTATGGCTACACCTTC	CASRVGQGESYGYTF
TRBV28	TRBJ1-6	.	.	TGTGCCAGCAGTTTAAGTATCCCCTTAGGGGATAATTCACCCCTCCACTTT	CASSLSIPLGDNSPLHF
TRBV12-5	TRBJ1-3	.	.	TGTGCTAGTGGTTTTTTCAGCGACTCTGGAAACACCATATATTTT	CASGFFSDSGNTIYF
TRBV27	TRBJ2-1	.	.	TGTGCCAGCAGTAACCGTCCGAGCTCCTACAATGAGCAGTTCTTC	CASSNRPSSYNEQFF
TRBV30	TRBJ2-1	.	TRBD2	TGTGCCTCGGAGCGGGAGCCACTGAATGAGCAGTTCTTC	CASEREPLNEQFF
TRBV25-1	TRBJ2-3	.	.	TGTGCCAGCAGTGGAAGGGGCCCGGATACGCAGTATTTT	CASSGRGPDTQYF
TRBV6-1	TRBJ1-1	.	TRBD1	TGTGCCAGCAGTGTTGACGACAGGGCGAACACTGAAGCTTTCTTT	CASSVDDRANTEAFF
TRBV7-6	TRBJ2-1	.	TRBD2	TGTGCCAGCAGCTTAGAGTTGCGGGGGGGCGTGAATGAGCAGTTCTTC	CASSLELRGGVNEQFF